This TCR beta chain was captured by sequencing in a study of T cell responses to AZD1222 COVID-19 vaccine. Study at large: Pooling of second doses given at about 4 or about 12 weeks was done.

The table came from immunoSEQ multiplex PCR; TCRdb's copy has only in-frame clones and leaves some out. This sample has roughly 30,000 clones, with 89% found just once. Germline CDR1 and CDR2: PRHDT and FYEKMQ (reference sequence). Trimming pared 0 bases from V and 4 bases from J, leaving 7 bases between. The CDR3 covers 13 residues. Worth noting for this clone: Antigen specificity is unknown.

The study, taken as a whole, reports: Just a handful of people given AZD1222 tested seropositive at baseline. At 160-218 and 743-854, vaccine-associated CD4 TCRs were dominant, and they spanned spike. White British donors predominated, females outnumbered males, and clonal diversity was possibly underestimated.

The sequenced sample was peripheral blood, obtained on day 0 of AZD1222 vaccination. J is TRBJ2-7 and V is TRBV13; D gene unclear. The source of this sequence is an adult in good health. The CDR3 region has the DNA TGTGCCAGCAGCTTAGGTAGTTTGTACGAGCAGTACTTC. Amino acid sequence: CASSLGSLYEQYF.